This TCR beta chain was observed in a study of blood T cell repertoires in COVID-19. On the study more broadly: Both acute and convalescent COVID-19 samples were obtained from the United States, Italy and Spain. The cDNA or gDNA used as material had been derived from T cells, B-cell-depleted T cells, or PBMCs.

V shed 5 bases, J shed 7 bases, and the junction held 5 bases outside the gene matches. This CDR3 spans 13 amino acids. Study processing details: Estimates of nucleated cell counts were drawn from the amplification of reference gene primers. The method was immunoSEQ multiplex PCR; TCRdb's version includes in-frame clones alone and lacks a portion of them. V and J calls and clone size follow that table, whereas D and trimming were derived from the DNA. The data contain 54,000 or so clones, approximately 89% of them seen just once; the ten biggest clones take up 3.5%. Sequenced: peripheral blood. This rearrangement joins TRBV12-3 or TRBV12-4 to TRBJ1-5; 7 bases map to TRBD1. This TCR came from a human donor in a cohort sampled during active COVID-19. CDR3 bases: TGTGCCAGCAGTAAAGGGGGCGGCCAGCCCCAGCATTTT. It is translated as CASSKGGGQPQHF.